The 19 T cell receptor beta chains presented below share a single source sample, sequenced in a study of T cell repertoires in cytomegalovirus infection. TCRdb fed the reads into MiXCR, producing one record per CDR3 protein. The profile shows hundreds of thousands of distinct CDR3 sequences, about 44% of them singletons. These receptors' targets are unknown. The sequenced sample was cultured PBMCs, obtained from culture after CMV antigen stimulation. Receptor source: a human donor in good health (CMV status not recorded). Some clones in this sample may be carry-over from other donors' samples.

The V call is TRBV7-2, the J call TRBJ2-4; TRBD2 might be the D (6 bases). Trimming took off 5 bases at V and 5 bases at J, with 13 bases between the two ends. The CDR3 is 14 amino acids. Germline-derived CDR1 and CDR2 are SGHTA and FQGNSA. The CDR3 DNA is TGTGCCAGCAGCCAAATAGCGGTCCAAAACATTCAGTACTTC. This sequence encodes CASSQIAVQNIQYF.

This chain links TRBV2 with TRBJ1-2; tentative D call: TRBD1 (5 bases). V dropped 4 bases and J dropped 1 base, with 10 bases sitting between them. Germline V gene data show CDR1 as SNHLY and CDR2 as FYNNEI. This CDR3 has 14 residues. Here the CDR3 DNA reads TGTGCCAGCAGTGGGGCCAGGGTTAACTATGGCTACACCTTC. Protein: CASSGARVNYGYTF.

This chain links TRBV7-2 with TRBJ2-3, with D perhaps assigned TRBD1 or TRBD2 (6 bases each). Germline V gene data show CDR1 as SGHTA and CDR2 as FQGNSA. The V end was cut by 1 base, the J end by 8 bases, with 13 bases between. There are 14 residues in the CDR3. The CDR3 DNA reads TGTGCCAGCAGCTTAGAGGGGGGCCGGGGTACGCAGTATTTT. This encodes CASSLEGGRGTQYF.

This clonotype appeared a few times. The chain combines TRBV6-1 with TRBJ1-2; D uncertain. CDR1 and CDR2 (germline): MNHNS, SASEGT. CDR3 size: 13 residues. V shed 4 bases and J shed 4 bases, with 10 bases lying between them. This CDR3 is CASSAGVSYGYTF. CDR3 nucleotides: TGTGCCAGCAGTGCGGGTGTCAGCTATGGCTACACCTTC.

This chain uses TRBV6-6 with TRBJ2-2, with 7 nucleotides matching TRBD2. Germline loops: CDR1 MNHNY, CDR2 SVGAGI (reference sequence). The CDR3 contains 14 residues. V lost 5 bases, J lost 4 bases, and 4 bases stayed unmatched. The CDR3 DNA reads as TGTGCCAGCAGTGGCGGGAGATTCACCGGGGAGCTGTTTTTT. This sequence encodes CASSGGRFTGELFF.

V and J are TRBV7-2 and TRBJ2-7; 14 bases are a match to TRBD2. Germline V CDR1 and CDR2: SGHTA, FQGNSA. After removal of 1 base from V and 7 bases from J, the junction contained 3 bases not matched to a gene. The CDR3 covers 15 residues. The CDR3 loop reads CASSLVGTSGGEQYF. The CDR3 DNA follows: TGTGCCAGCAGCTTAGTGGGGACTAGCGGGGGAGAGCAGTACTTC.

This clonotype has only a few counts. The chain has TRBV6-5 and TRBJ2-1; D call uncertain. The CDR3 has 14 residues. Germline V CDR1 and CDR2: MNHEY, SVGAGI. Trimming removed 8 bases from V and 1 base from J, with 12 bases in between. CDR3 DNA: TGTGCCAGCGGAAGAGAACGTTCCTACAATGAGCAGTTCTTC. It translates to CASGRERSYNEQFF.

The chain uses TRBV10-1 and TRBJ2-3; D unclear. Deletions cut 2 bases from V and 2 bases from J, with 2 bases between. In germline, CDR1 is WNHNN, CDR2 SYGVQD (reference sequence). This CDR3 is 12 amino acids long. Here the CDR3 DNA reads TGCGCCAGCAGTGAGAACACAGATACGCAGTATTTT. It codes for CASSENTDTQYF.

In this sample, this clonotype turned up a few times. The rearrangement uses TRBV20-1 and TRBJ2-7; 8 bases map to TRBD2. With V trimmed by 7 bases and J by 3 bases, 17 bases remained unmatched. The CDR3 consists of 16 residues. Germline CDR1 and CDR2: DFQATT and SNEGSKA (reference sequence). CDR3 sequence: CSGAGSRSGSFYEQYF. The CDR3 DNA follows: TGCAGTGGCGCGGGAAGCCGAAGCGGGAGCTTCTACGAGCAGTACTTC.

The chain has TRBV2 and TRBJ2-3, with 8 bases aligning to TRBD1. Germline-derived CDR1 and CDR2 are SNHLY and FYNNEI. The J segment lost 4 bases and the V segment lost 6 bases, leaving 9 bases of the junction unmatched. The CDR3 is 15 residues long. The CDR3 DNA reads TGTGCCAGCAGAGAATGGACAGGGCTTGCAGATACGCAGTATTTT. Its translation is CASREWTGLADTQYF. Full variable domain (remainder filled in from reference TRBV2 and TRBJ2-3): EPEVTQTPSHQVTQMGQEVILRCVPISNHLYFYWYRQILGQKVEFLVSFYNNEISEKSEIFDDQFSVERPDGSNFTLKIRSTKLEDSAMYFCASREWTGLADTQYFGPGTRLTVL.

The count of this clonotype is one. CDR3 DNA sequence: TGTGCCAGCGGGGGAATGGGAAATAATTCACCCCTCCACTTT. It is translated as CASGGMGNNSPLHF. The rearrangement links TRBV7-8 to TRBJ1-6; TRBD1 is a possible D gene (5 bases). CDR1 is SGHVS, CDR2 FQNEAQ, per germline. This CDR3 has 14 amino acids. Trimming stripped 8 bases from V and 5 bases from J, with 13 bases between.

The chain is built from TRBV12-3 or TRBV12-4 and TRBJ2-1, with D perhaps being TRBD1 or TRBD2 (6 bases each). CDR3 length: 14 amino acids. Trimming took off 3 bases at V and 7 bases at J, with 13 bases between the two ends. The CDR3 nucleotides are TGTGCCAGCAGTTTCGGGGGCGCTGAGAATGAGCAGTTCTTC. It translates to CASSFGGAENEQFF.

The chain employs TRBV11-2 and TRBJ2-5, with D unresolved. Deletions cut 1 base from V and 2 bases from J, with 17 bases between. This CDR3 has 17 amino acids. Germline CDR1 and CDR2: SGHAT and FQNNGV. The CDR3 loop is CASSLALLRHPQETQYF. The CDR3 coding sequence is TGTGCCAGCAGCTTAGCACTCCTCCGACACCCGCAAGAGACCCAGTACTTC.

In its sample, this clonotype was seen once. This sequence joins TRBV7-9 and TRBJ2-5; 7 positions match TRBD2. Germline lookup yields CDR1 SEHNR and CDR2 FQNEAQ (reference sequence). The CDR3 is 15 residues long. V lost 2 bases, J lost 3 bases, and 6 bases stayed unmatched. The CDR3 DNA follows: TGTGCCAGCAGCTTAACAGCGGGGAGGGAAGAGACCCAGTACTTC. Residues: CASSLTAGREETQYF.

The J gene is TRBJ2-1, the V gene TRBV12-3 or TRBV12-4; unclear D gene. The CDR3 contains 15 residues. V lost 3 bases to trimming and J lost 7 bases, with 16 bases between them. CDR3 amino acids: CASSFSPGRMNEQFF. The CDR3 DNA reads TGTGCCAGCAGTTTTTCGCCAGGTAGGATGAATGAGCAGTTCTTC.

The chain joins TRBV7-2 to TRBJ1-1; D gene uncertain. Germline V lookup: CDR1 SGHTA, CDR2 FQGNSA. Trimming took 1 base from V and 7 from J, leaving 10 bases between them. The CDR3 contains 13 residues. The CDR3 nucleotides are TGTGCCAGCAGCTTAGAGATTTCTCGTGAAGCTTTCTTT. This gives the protein CASSLEISREAFF. The whole variable domain, remainder taken from reference TRBV7-2 and TRBJ1-1, is GAGVSQSPSNKVTEKGKDVELRCDPISGHTALYWYRQSLGQGLEFLIYFQGNSAPDKSGLPSDRFSAERTGGSVSTLTIQRTQQEDSAVYLCASSLEISREAFFGQGTRLTVV.

There are many counts of this clonotype. The rearrangement links TRBV7-8 to TRBJ2-7; weak D call: TRBD1 (5 bases). The ends were cut back, 2 bases at V and 2 bases at J, with 16 bases in the middle. Germline V lookup: CDR1 SGHVS, CDR2 FQNEAQ. The CDR3 is made up of 16 amino acids. The CDR3 sequence: CASSLSRKRGTYEQYF. DNA of the CDR3: TGTGCCAGCAGCTTATCCCGGAAAAGGGGAACCTACGAGCAGTACTTC.

This clonotype was recorded a few times. The chain joins TRBV7-2 to TRBJ2-7; the match to TRBD2 covers 13 bases. Per the germline V gene, CDR1 is SGHTA and CDR2 is FQGNSA. V shed 2 bases and J 1 base; nucleotides not matched to a gene: 5. This CDR3 has 17 residues. CDR3 DNA sequence: TGTGCCAGCAGCTTATCCCCGGGACTAGCGGGATCCTACGAGCAGTACTTC. It specifies CASSLSPGLAGSYEQYF.

The chain carries TRBV9 and TRBJ2-7; D might be TRBD2 (6 bases). V lost 0 bases and J lost 2, with 9 bases in between. CDR1 is SGDLS, CDR2 YYNGEE, per germline. The CDR3 is 14 amino acids. The CDR3 DNA follows: TGTGCCAGCAGCGTAGGGGGGGACGCCTACGAGCAGTACTTC. Translated, it gives CASSVGGDAYEQYF.